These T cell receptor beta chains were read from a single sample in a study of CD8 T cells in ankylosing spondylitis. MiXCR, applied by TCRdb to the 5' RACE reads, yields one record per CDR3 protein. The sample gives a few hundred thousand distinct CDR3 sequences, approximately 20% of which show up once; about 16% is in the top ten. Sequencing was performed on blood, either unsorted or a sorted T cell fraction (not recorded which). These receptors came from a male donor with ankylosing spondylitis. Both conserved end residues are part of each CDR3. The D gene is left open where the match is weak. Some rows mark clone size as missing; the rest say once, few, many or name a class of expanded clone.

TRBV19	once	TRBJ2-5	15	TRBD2	TGTGCCAGTAGTTCCCTAGCGGGAGGACTGGAGACCCAGTACTTC	CASSSLAGGLETQYF
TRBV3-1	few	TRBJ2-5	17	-	TGTGCCAGCAGCCCACCTTCTCCCCTTAGGGGTGGAGAGACCCAGTACTTC	CASSPPSPLRGGETQYF
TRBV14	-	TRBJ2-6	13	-	TGTGCCAGCAGGTTAGGGGGAGGCCGGGTCCTGACTTTC	CASRLGGGRVLTF
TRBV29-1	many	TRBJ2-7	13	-	TGCAGCGTTGCGACAGATTTAAACTACGAGCAGTACTTC	CSVATDLNYEQYF
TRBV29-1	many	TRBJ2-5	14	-	TGCAGCGCCTTCGGGCTAGTTCCAGGAGAGACCCAGTACTTC	CSAFGLVPGETQYF
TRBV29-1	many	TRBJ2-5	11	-	TGCAGCGTGGCGAATGGGGAGACCCAGTACTTC	CSVANGETQYF
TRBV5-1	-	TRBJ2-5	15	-	TGCGCCAGCAGCTTGGCCACCGGGCCCCAAGAGACCCAGTACTTC	CASSLATGPQETQYF
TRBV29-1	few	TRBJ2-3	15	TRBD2	TGCAGCGTACACGGACTAGCGGGAGGAGAAGATACGCAGTATTTT	CSVHGLAGGEDTQYF
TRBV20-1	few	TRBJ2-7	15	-	TGCAGTGCTAGCATCGGGGGTCATGGGTACTACGAGCAGTACTTC	CSASIGGHGYYEQYF
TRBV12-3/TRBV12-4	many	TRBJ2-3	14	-	TGTGCCAGCAGTTTGGGTGCCCTTGGAGATACGCAGTATTTT	CASSLGALGDTQYF
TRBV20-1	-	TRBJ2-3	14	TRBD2	TGCAGTGCAGCTAGCGGGAGGGCCACAGATACGCAGTATTTT	CSAASGRATDTQYF
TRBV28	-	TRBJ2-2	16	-	TGTGCCAGCAGTTTTCCCCGGGCGGAAGGGCCCGGGGAGCTGTTTTTT	CASSFPRAEGPGELFF
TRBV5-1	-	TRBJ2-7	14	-	TGCGCCAGCAGCTTGGAGGCCTTAGTGTACGAGCAGTACTTC	CASSLEALVYEQYF
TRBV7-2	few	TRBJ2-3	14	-	TGTGCCAGCAGCTTAGCGAGAGTTGCAGATACGCAGTATTTT	CASSLARVADTQYF
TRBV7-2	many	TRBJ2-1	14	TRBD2	TGTGCCAGCGCGAGCGGGGGCCCCTCCAATGAGCAGTTCTTC	CASASGGPSNEQFF
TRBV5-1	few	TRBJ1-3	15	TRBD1	TGCGCCAGCAGCTCGGGGACAGGGGCTGGAAACACCATATATTTT	CASSSGTGAGNTIYF
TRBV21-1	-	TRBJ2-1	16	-	TGTGCCAGCAGGGGACTAGCGGGCTACAGGCAACATGAGCAGTTCTTC	CASRGLAGYRQHEQFF
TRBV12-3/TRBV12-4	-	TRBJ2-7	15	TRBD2	TGTGCCAGCAGTCACATAGCGGGAGAGATCCTCGAGCAGTACTTC	CASSHIAGEILEQYF
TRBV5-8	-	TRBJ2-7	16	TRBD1	TGTGCCAGCAGCTTTTCCGGCCTGGACAGGGACCACGAGCAGTACTTC	CASSFSGLDRDHEQYF
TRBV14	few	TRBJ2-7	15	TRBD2	TGTGCCAGCAGCCAAGGGGGACTAGCGAGCTACGAGCAGTACTTC	CASSQGGLASYEQYF
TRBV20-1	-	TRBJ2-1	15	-	TGCAGTGCTAGTCAACGGCTAGTAACCTACAATGAGCAGTTCTTC	CSASQRLVTYNEQFF
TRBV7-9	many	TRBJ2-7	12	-	TGTGCCAGCAGCAGTCAGGTCTACGAGCAGTACTTC	CASSSQVYEQYF
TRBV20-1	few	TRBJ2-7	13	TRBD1	TGCAGTGCTCCGCCACAGGGGGCTTACGAGCAGTACTTC	CSAPPQGAYEQYF
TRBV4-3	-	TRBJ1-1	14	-	TGCGCCAGCAGCCAATACAGGGAGGACACTGAAGCTTTCTTT	CASSQYREDTEAFF
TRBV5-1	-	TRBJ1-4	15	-	TGCGCCAGCAGCTTGCTCACAGGAAGTAATGAAAAACTGTTTTTT	CASSLLTGSNEKLFF
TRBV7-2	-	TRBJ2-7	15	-	TGTGCCAGCAGCTTAGATTTAGCAGCAGACTACGAGCAGTACTTC	CASSLDLAADYEQYF
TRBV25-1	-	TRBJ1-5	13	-	TGTGCCAGCAGAGGGGGGCTCGGTCAGCCCCAGCATTTT	CASRGGLGQPQHF
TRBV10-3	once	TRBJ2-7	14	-	TGTGCCATCAGCGCGCTGGACAGCTCCTACGAGCAGTACTTC	CAISALDSSYEQYF
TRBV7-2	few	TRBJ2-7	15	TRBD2	TGTGCCAGCAGCCACGGGACTAGCGGAGGCTACGAGCAGTACTTC	CASSHGTSGGYEQYF
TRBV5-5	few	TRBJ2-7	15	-	TGTGCCAGCAGCTTAAGCCCGCAGGTCGCCTACGAGCAGTACTTC	CASSLSPQVAYEQYF
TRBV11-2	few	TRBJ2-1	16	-	TGTGCCAGCAGCCGCCAGGGGGGGAGGGGGTGGAATGAGCAGTTCTTC	CASSRQGGRGWNEQFF
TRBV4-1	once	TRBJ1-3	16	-	TGCGCCAGCAGCCATGATACAGGCATCTCTGGAAACACCATATATTTT	CASSHDTGISGNTIYF
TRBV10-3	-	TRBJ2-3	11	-	TGTGCCATCAGTGGTTCTGATACGCAGTATTTT	CAISGSDTQYF
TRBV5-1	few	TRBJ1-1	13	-	TGCGCCAGCAGCTTGCGGTTGAACACTGAAGCTTTCTTT	CASSLRLNTEAFF
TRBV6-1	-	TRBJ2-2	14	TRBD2	TGTGCCAGCAGCCTAGCGGGAGGGCGGGGGGAGCTGTTTTTT	CASSLAGGRGELFF
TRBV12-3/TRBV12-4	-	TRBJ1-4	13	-	TGTGCCAGCAGCCTGTCGGTTAATGAAAAACTGTTTTTT	CASSLSVNEKLFF